This T cell receptor (beta chain) was identified in a study of siplizumab effects on memory and regulatory T cells. Method: immunoSEQ multiplex PCR; TCRdb's copy keeps in-frame clones and lacks some. The profile shows some 100,000 clones, roughly 94% of them singletons. With 5 bases removed from V and 7 bases from J, the gap between germline ends came to 10 bases. Germline V gives CDR1 SGHRS, CDR2 YFSETQ. The CDR3 has 12 amino acids. Sample: Tregs sorted from blood. This TCR was sampled from a human donor in good health. The chain carries TRBV5-1 and TRBJ2-1; possibly TRBD1 for D (5 bases). The CDR3 loop reads CASRLDKNEQFF. CDR3 bases: TGCGCCAGCAGACTGGACAAAAATGAGCAGTTCTTC.